A selection of T cell receptor beta chains follows, all from one sample in a study of CD8+CD57+ T cells in acquired aplastic anemia. One entry per CDR3 protein, called by TCRdb with MiXCR from the reads. The table lists fewer than 85,000 distinct CDR3 sequences, roughly three quarters of them singletons, with approximately 80% in the top ten. The sequenced sample was sorted CD4+, CD8+, or CD8+CD57+ T cells (not recorded which) from PBMCs. The receptors come from a human donor with aplastic anemia. CDR3s include the opening cysteine and the closing phenylalanine or tryptophan. Each record gives: D gene, clone size, V gene, J gene, CDR3 protein, CDR3 DNA. The D gene is left open where the match is weak. Some rows have no size entry. The others give once, few or many, or a class for an expanded clone.

D: NA
size: NA
V: TRBV7-9
J: TRBJ1-1
CDR3: CASSDGSGEAFF
DNA: TGTGCCAGCAGCGATGGTAGTGGTGAAGCTTTCTTT

D: NA
size: NA
V: TRBV7-6
J: TRBJ2-7
CDR3: CASSLSEGQYF
DNA: TGTGCCAGCAGCTTAAGCGAGGGGCAGTACTTC

D: NA
size: NA
V: TRBV7-3
J: TRBJ2-1
CDR3: CASSQTGQYNEQFF
DNA: TGTGCCAGCAGCCAAACCGGTCAGTACAATGAGCAGTTCTTC

D: TRBD1
size: NA
V: TRBV20-1
J: TRBJ1-2
CDR3: CSAQILTGNYGYTF
DNA: TGCAGTGCTCAGATCCTGACAGGGAATTATGGCTACACCTTC

D: TRBD2
size: NA
V: TRBV24-1
J: TRBJ2-3
CDR3: CATSDGRERNTDTQYF
DNA: TGTGCCACCAGTGATGGGCGGGAGCGAAACACAGATACGCAGTATTTT

D: TRBD1
size: NA
V: TRBV24-1
J: TRBJ1-2
CDR3: CATSDSWQGAGGYTF
DNA: TGTGCCACCAGCGACTCTTGGCAGGGGGCAGGTGGCTACACCTTC

D: NA
size: NA
V: TRBV4-2
J: TRBJ1-6
CDR3: CASSPWGRSSYNSPLHF
DNA: TGTGCCAGCAGCCCTTGGGGGAGGAGCTCCTATAATTCACCCCTCCACTTT

D: NA
size: many
V: TRBV10-3
J: TRBJ2-3
CDR3: CAISESVGAGFNTQYF
DNA: TGTGCCATCAGTGAGTCCGTAGGTGCGGGATTTAATACGCAGTATTTT

D: NA
size: NA
V: TRBV7-9
J: TRBJ1-5
CDR3: CASSRGSGSQPQHF
DNA: TGTGCCAGCAGCCGTGGGTCGGGCTCCCAGCCCCAGCATTTT

D: NA
size: NA
V: TRBV6-4
J: TRBJ1-2
CDR3: CASSDTWEGGYTF
DNA: TGTGCCAGCAGTGACACTTGGGAGGGAGGCTACACCTTC

D: NA
size: NA
V: TRBV29-1
J: TRBJ1-1
CDR3: CSALLGSNTEAFF
DNA: TGCAGCGCCTTATTGGGATCGAACACTGAAGCTTTCTTT

D: TRBD1
size: once
V: TRBV3-1
J: TRBJ1-1
CDR3: CASSQGTGKNTEAFF
DNA: TGTGCCAGCAGCCAGGGGACAGGGAAGAACACTGAAGCTTTCTTT

D: NA
size: NA
V: TRBV10-1
J: TRBJ1-2
CDR3: CASSEWGAVGYTF
DNA: TGCGCCAGCAGTGAGTGGGGGGCCGTCGGCTACACCTTC

D: TRBD2
size: NA
V: TRBV29-1
J: TRBJ2-3
CDR3: CSVEKGRGTDTQYF
DNA: TGCAGCGTTGAAAAGGGGAGGGGCACAGATACGCAGTATTTT

D: NA
size: few
V: TRBV20-1
J: TRBJ2-7
CDR3: CSAPLTVYEQYF
DNA: TGCAGTGCTCCGCTGACTGTCTACGAGCAGTACTTC

D: NA
size: few
V: TRBV27
J: TRBJ1-6
CDR3: CASSVNNSPLHF
DNA: TGTGCCAGCTCAGTAAATAATTCACCCCTCCACTTT

D: NA
size: NA
V: TRBV20-1
J: TRBJ1-6
CDR3: CSAFPTVNNSPLHF
DNA: TGCAGTGCATTCCCGACAGTCAATAATTCACCCCTCCACTTT

D: NA
size: NA
V: TRBV9
J: TRBJ1-1
CDR3: CASSGGGMNTEAFF
DNA: TGTGCCAGCAGCGGGGGCGGAATGAACACTGAAGCTTTCTTT

D: NA
size: few
V: TRBV7-9
J: TRBJ1-4
CDR3: CASSIRGSNEKLFF
DNA: TGTGCCAGCAGCATACGTGGGTCCAATGAAAAACTGTTTTTT

D: NA
size: many
V: TRBV12-3/TRBV12-4
J: TRBJ1-1
CDR3: CASTSLAGREAFF
DNA: TGTGCCAGCACCAGCCTTGCGGGCCGTGAGGCTTTCTTT

D: NA
size: NA
V: TRBV10-3
J: TRBJ1-2
CDR3: CAIRETGVANYGYTF
DNA: TGTGCCATCAGAGAGACGGGGGTAGCTAACTATGGCTACACCTTC

D: NA
size: NA
V: TRBV7-9
J: TRBJ2-5
CDR3: CASSPPRGWYQETQYF
DNA: TGTGCCAGCAGCCCCCCGCGGGGTTGGTACCAAGAGACCCAGTACTTC